The T cell receptor beta chain under discussion was sequenced for a study of blood T cells in healthy people across ages. This CDR3 contains 14 residues. Germline assignment: CDR1 MNHNY and CDR2 SVGAGI (reference sequence). Sample-barcoded 5' priming and a J-beta primer mix drove a second PCR of about 7 to 12 cycles. Samples each returned at least 3 million CDR3-containing paired-end reads. TCRdb reprocessed the 5' RACE reads via MiXCR and lists one record per CDR3 protein. This sample has some 1.5 million distinct CDR3 sequences, with roughly 30% found just once. General study points: Greater diversity and more naive CD4+ cells were seen in long-lived donors than in aged donors. Significant beta diversity loss was already apparent by age about 39, declining roughly linearly.

To note about this clonotype: What it binds is not known. One end of the junction does not line up with germline, which may come from a read error.

This TCR came from a woman aged 25 to 39 in good health. This chain joins TRBV6-6 and TRBJ1-5; D perhaps matches TRBD1 (6 bases). The sequenced sample consisted of blood. The CDR3 protein is CASGMGAQGQPRHF. The CDR3 region has the DNA TGTGCCAGCGGGATGGGGGCGCAGGGTCAGCCCCGGCATTTT.